These 4 T cell receptor beta chains came from one sample sequenced in a study of shared clonotypes between healthy human individuals. Generated by immunoSEQ multiplex PCR, the TCRdb table keeps only in-frame clones and is missing some. The table includes around 2.1 million clones, around 95% detected once. The sequencing sample was made of naive CD4+ T cells sorted from blood. Subset meaning: CD45RA+ positively selected. Receptors were obtained from a man between 18 and 35 years old in good health.

The chain uses TRBV30 and TRBJ1-4; unclear D gene. The CDR3 runs to 14 residues. Germline-derived CDR1 and CDR2 are GTSNPN and SVGIG (reference sequence). V lost 1 base and J lost 5, with 11 bases in between. This CDR3 is CAWSAKGPNEKLFF. Here the CDR3 DNA reads TGTGCCTGGAGTGCAAAAGGGCCGAATGAAAAACTGTTTTTT.

A single count supports this clone. The CDR3: CASSQDTSGRLGEQYF. CDR3 in DNA: TGCGCCAGCAGCCAAGACACCAGCGGGAGGCTTGGCGAGCAGTACTTC. The V call is TRBV4-1, the J call TRBJ2-7; 9 bases align to TRBD2. Germline V gene lookup returns CDR1 MGHRA and CDR2 YSYEKL. The CDR3 has 16 residues. V lost 0 bases, J lost 6 bases, and 9 bases stayed unmatched.

The chain links TRBV5-1 to TRBJ2-1; D is undetermined. The CDR3 totals 12 residues. Germline CDR1 reads SGHRS; CDR2 reads YFSETQ. Trimming cost V 4 bases and J 10 bases, with 12 bases left between them. The CDR3 sequence is CASSRDFTEQFF. CDR3 nucleotides: TGCGCCAGCAGCCGAGACTTCACGGAGCAGTTCTTC.

In this sample, this clone turned up a few times. The chain links TRBV14 to TRBJ1-6, with D possibly being TRBD1 (6 bases). In germline, CDR1 is SGHDN, CDR2 FVKESK. Trimming shortened V by 4 bases and J by 9 bases, and 10 bases separated the two germline ends. The CDR3 sequence is 13 residues long. The CDR3 sequence: CASSRDIFSPLHF. DNA of the CDR3: TGTGCCAGCAGCCGGGACATCTTTTCACCCCTCCACTTT.